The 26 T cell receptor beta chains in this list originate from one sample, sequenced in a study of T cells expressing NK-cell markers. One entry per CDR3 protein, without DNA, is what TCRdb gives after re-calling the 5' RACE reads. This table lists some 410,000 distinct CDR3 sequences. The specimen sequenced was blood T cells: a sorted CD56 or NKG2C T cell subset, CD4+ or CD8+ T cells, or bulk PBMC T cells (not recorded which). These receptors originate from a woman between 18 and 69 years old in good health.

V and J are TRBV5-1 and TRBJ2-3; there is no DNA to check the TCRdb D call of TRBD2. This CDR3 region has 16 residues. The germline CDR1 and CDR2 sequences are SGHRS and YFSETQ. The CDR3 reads CASSVGSGRVTDTQYF.

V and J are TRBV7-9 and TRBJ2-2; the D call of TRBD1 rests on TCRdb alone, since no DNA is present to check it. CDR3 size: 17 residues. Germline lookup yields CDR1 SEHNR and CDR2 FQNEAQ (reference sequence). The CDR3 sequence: CASSLGYRTAAPGELFF. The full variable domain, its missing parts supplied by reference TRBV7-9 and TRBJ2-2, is DTGVSQNPRHKITKRGQNVTFRCDPISEHNRLYWYRQTLGQGPEFLTYFQNEAQLEKSRLLSDRFSAERPKGSFSTLEIQRTEQGDSAMYLCASSLGYRTAAPGELFFGEGSRLTVL.

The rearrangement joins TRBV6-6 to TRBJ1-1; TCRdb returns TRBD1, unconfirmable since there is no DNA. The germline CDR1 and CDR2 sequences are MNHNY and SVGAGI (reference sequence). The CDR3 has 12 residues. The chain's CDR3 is CASRFTGAEAFF.

The CDR3 sequence is CASSPSLAGGYNEQFF. This rearrangement joins TRBV4-3 to TRBJ2-1; TCRdb reports TRBD2, a call that lacks DNA to check it against. The CDR3 length is 16 residues. Germline assignment: CDR1 LGHNA and CDR2 YSLEER.

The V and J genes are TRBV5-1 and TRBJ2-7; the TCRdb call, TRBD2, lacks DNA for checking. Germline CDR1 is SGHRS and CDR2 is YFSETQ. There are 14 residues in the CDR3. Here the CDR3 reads CASSFGGSPYEQYF.

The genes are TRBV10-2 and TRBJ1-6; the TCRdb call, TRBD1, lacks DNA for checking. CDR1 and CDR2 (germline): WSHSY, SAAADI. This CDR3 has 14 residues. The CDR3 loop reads CASSEGQRWSPLHF.

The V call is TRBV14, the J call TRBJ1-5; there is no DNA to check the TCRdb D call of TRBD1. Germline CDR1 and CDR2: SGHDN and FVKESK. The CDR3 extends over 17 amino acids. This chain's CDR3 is CASSHPCRTHSNQPQHF.

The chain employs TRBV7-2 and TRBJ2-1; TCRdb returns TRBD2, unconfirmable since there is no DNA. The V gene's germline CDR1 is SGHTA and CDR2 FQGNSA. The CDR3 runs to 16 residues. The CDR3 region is CASKKSRTSGNNEQFF.

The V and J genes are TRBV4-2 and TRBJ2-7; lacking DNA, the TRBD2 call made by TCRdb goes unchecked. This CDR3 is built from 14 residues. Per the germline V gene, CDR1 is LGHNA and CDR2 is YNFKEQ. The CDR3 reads CASSQVQAAYEQYF.

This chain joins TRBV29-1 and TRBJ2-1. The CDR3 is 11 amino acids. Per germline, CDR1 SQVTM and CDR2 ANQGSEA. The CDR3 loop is CSADHLNEQFF.

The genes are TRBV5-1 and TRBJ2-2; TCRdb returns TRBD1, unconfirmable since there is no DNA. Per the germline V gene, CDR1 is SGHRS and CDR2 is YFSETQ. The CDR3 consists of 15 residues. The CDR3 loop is CASSYRTGETGELFF. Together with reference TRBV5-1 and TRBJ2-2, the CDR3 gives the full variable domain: KAGVTQTPRYLIKTRGQQVTLSCSPISGHRSVSWYQQTPGQGLQFLFEYFSETQRNKGNFPGRFSGRQFSNSRSEMNVSTLELGDSALYLCASSYRTGETGELFFGEGSRLTVL.

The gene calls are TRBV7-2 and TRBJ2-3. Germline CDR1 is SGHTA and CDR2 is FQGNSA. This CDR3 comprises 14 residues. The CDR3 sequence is CASSYYIPRDTQYF.

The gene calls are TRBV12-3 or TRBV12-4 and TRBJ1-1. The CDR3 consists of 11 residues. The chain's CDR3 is CASSIGTEAFF.

The CDR3 is CASRHRGPGELFF. The V gene is TRBV28, the J gene TRBJ2-2; with no DNA, the TCRdb D assignment of TRBD1 cannot be verified. Germline V lookup: CDR1 MDHEN, CDR2 SYDVKM. CDR3 length equals 13 residues.

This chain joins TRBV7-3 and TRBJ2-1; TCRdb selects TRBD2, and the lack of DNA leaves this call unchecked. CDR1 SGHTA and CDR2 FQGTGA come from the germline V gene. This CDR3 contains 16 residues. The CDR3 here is CASSSTGGSGSREQFF. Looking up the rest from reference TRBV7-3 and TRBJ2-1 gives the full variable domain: GAGVSQTPSNKVTEKGKYVELRCDPISGHTALYWYRQSLGQGPEFLIYFQGTGAADDSGLPNDRFFAVRPEGSVSTLKIQRTERGDSAVYLCASSSTGGSGSREQFFGPGTRLTVL.

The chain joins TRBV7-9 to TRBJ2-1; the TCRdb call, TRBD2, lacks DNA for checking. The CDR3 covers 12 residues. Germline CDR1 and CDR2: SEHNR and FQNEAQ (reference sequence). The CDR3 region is CASRGLEHEQFF. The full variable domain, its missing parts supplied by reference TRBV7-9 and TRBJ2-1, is DTGVSQNPRHKITKRGQNVTFRCDPISEHNRLYWYRQTLGQGPEFLTYFQNEAQLEKSRLLSDRFSAERPKGSFSTLEIQRTEQGDSAMYLCASRGLEHEQFFGPGTRLTVL.

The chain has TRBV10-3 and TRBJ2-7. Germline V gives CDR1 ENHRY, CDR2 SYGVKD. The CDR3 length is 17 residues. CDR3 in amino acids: CAISESIDPGGSYEQYF.

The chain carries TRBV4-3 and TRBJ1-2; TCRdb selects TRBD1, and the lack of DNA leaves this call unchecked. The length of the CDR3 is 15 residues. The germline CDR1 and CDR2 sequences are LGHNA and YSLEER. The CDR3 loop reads CASSQPAGAAYGYTF.

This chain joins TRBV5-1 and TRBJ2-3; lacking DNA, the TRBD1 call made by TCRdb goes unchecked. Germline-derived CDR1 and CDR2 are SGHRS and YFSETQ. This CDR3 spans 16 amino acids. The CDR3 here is CASSLLGGTSTDTQYF.

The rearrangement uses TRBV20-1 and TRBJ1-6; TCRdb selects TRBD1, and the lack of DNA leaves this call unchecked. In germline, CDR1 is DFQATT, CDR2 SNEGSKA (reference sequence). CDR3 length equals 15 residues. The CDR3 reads CSARDPGTGNSPLHF.

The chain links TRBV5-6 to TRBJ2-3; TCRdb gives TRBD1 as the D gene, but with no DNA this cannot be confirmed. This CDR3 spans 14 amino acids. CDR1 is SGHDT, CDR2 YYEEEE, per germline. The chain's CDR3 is CASSLHGGTDTQYF.

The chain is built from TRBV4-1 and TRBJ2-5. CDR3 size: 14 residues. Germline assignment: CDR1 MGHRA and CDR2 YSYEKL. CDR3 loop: CASSQDRITETQYF.

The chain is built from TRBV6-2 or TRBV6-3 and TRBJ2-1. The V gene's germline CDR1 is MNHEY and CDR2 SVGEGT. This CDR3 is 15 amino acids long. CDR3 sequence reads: CASSFDPGSYNEQFF.

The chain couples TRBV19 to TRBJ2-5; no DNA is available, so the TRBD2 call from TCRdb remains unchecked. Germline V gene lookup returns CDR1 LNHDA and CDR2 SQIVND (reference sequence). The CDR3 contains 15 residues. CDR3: CATSPGTSFQETQYF.

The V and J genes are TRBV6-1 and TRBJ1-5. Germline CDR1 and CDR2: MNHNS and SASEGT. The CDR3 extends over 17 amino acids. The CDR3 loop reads CASSETDLGEGPGPQHF.

The CDR3 is CASSWTENYQPQHF. V and J are TRBV6-5 and TRBJ1-5; TCRdb proposes TRBD1, but this gene call is untestable without DNA. The CDR3 has 14 amino acids. The germline CDR1 and CDR2 sequences are MNHEY and SVGAGI.